The 26 T cell receptor beta chains given below trace back to one sample, sequenced in a study of cytomegalovirus exposure and HLA in healthy donors. 13 Jbeta primers and 60 Vbeta primers were used for the PCR. Profiled with immunoSEQ multiplex PCR; TCRdb holds only in-frame clones, not every one. The table shows 100,000 or so clones, with roughly 80% occurring only once. Sequencing was carried out using PBMCs. These receptors all stem from a woman aged 40 to 50 in good health and CMV-seropositive.

This clone showed up just a few times. The V gene is TRBV5-4, the J gene TRBJ2-4, with D possibly matching TRBD2 (7 bases). Germline lookup yields CDR1 SGHNT and CDR2 YYREEE (reference sequence). V was cut by 4 bases and J by 0 bases, with 11 bases left in between. The CDR3 runs 15 residues. This chain's CDR3 is CASSAGGLAKNIQYF. DNA for the CDR3: TGTGCCAGCAGCGCCGGGGGGCTAGCCAAAAACATTCAGTACTTC.

The chain employs TRBV4-3 and TRBJ1-1, with a possible D match to TRBD1 (6 bases). Trimming shortened V by 1 base and J by 11 bases, and 14 bases separated the two germline ends. The CDR3 has 13 amino acids. The germline V gene encodes CDR1 LGHNA and CDR2 YSLEER. CDR3 nucleotides: TGCGCCAGCAGCCAAGCCACAGGGAGGGTGGCTTTCTTT. This translates into CASSQATGRVAFF.

The chain joins TRBV19 to TRBJ1-2, with 7 positions matching TRBD1. The CDR3 extends over 14 amino acids. Germline loops: CDR1 LNHDA, CDR2 SQIVND (reference sequence). Trimming took 6 bases from V and 0 from J; bases not matched to a gene: 4. CDR3 nucleotides: TGTGCCAGTAGCCAGACAGGGACTAACTATGGCTACACCTTC. It codes for CASSQTGTNYGYTF.

This clone was counted between two and nine times. The chain is built from TRBV5-8 and TRBJ2-5, with D perhaps TRBD2 (5 bases). The germline gives CDR1 SGHTS, CDR2 YDEGEE. Deletions cut 0 bases from V and 5 bases from J, with 17 bases between. The CDR3 is 16 amino acids. CDR3 sequence: CASSLEGVGLGETQYF. CDR3 nucleotides: TGTGCCAGCAGCTTGGAGGGAGTTGGGTTAGGGGAGACCCAGTACTTC.

The J gene is TRBJ1-2, the V gene TRBV6-5; 7 bases map to TRBD1. With V trimmed by 7 bases and J by 6 bases, 14 bases remained unmatched. Germline CDR1 reads MNHEY; CDR2 reads SVGAGI. The CDR3 loop spans 15 amino acids. CDR3 region: CASTLETGGGDGYTF. The CDR3 DNA reads TGTGCCAGCACCCTTGAAACGGGAGGGGGCGATGGCTACACCTTC.

The rearrangement uses TRBV2 and TRBJ2-5, with 9 bases matching TRBD2. V shed 6 bases and J 1 base; nucleotides not matched to a gene: 3. This CDR3 has 14 residues. Germline V gene lookup returns CDR1 SNHLY and CDR2 FYNNEI. DNA of the CDR3: TGTGCCAGCAGGGGGACTAGCACCCAAGAGACCCAGTACTTC. It codes for CASRGTSTQETQYF.

The chain combines TRBV7-7 with TRBJ2-3; 7 bases agree with TRBD1. Looked up from germline, CDR1 is SSHAT and CDR2 is FNYEAQ (reference sequence). This CDR3 has 14 amino acids. CDR3 DNA: TGTGCTAGCTCTTTACAGGGGAGCGCAGATACGCAGTATTTT. Its protein is CASSLQGSADTQYF.

This clone occurred a few times. The chain carries TRBV19 and TRBJ2-7; 7 bases are shared with TRBD1. This CDR3 spans 15 amino acids. Germline loops: CDR1 LNHDA, CDR2 SQIVND (reference sequence). V shed 5 bases, J shed 1 base, and the junction held 8 bases outside the gene matches. CDR3 nucleotide sequence: TGTGCCAGTAGTCTTTCCGGGACAGCTTCCTACGAGCAGTACTTC. It is translated as CASSLSGTASYEQYF.

The chain is built from TRBV5-6 and TRBJ1-1, with a possible D match to TRBD1 (6 bases). Between the trimmed V and J ends, which lost 3 bases and 3 bases, there was a span of 12 bases. Germline lookup yields CDR1 SGHDT and CDR2 YYEEEE. The CDR3 length is 14 residues. CDR3 bases: TGTGCCAGCAGCTATACAGGGCGGGACACTGAAGCTTTCTTT. Translating it yields CASSYTGRDTEAFF. Combining the CDR3 with reference TRBV5-6 and TRBJ1-1 gives the whole variable domain DAGVTQSPTHLIKTRGQQVTLRCSPKSGHDTVSWYQQALGQGPQFIFQYYEEEERQRGNFPDRFSGHQFPNYSSELNVNALLLGDSALYLCASSYTGRDTEAFFGQGTRLTVV.

About this clone: The junction shows a germline mismatch at one end, possibly a read error. The CDR3 nucleotides are TGTTCCAGCAGTAAACTTGGGGGCCACAACGCGTTATCCTACGAGCAGTACTTC. It is translated as CSSSKLGGHNALSYEQYF. V gene TRBV7-9 combines with J gene TRBJ2-7; TRBD1 might be the D (6 bases). Germline V CDR1 and CDR2: SEHNR, FQNEAQ (reference sequence). The CDR3 length is 18 residues.

The rearrangement links TRBV5-6 to TRBJ2-7, with D tentatively TRBD1 (6 bases). Between the trimmed V and J ends, which lost 3 bases and 12 bases, there was a span of 16 bases. The CDR3 totals 12 residues. Germline CDR1 reads SGHDT; CDR2 reads YYEEEE. The CDR3 loop reads CASSSWTDPPYF. CDR3 DNA sequence: TGTGCCAGCAGCTCATGGACAGATCCACCGTACTTC.

The rearrangement links TRBV9 to TRBJ1-4; no definite D call. In germline, CDR1 is SGDLS, CDR2 YYNGEE. The CDR3 runs to 15 residues. V shed 0 bases and J shed 5 bases, with 11 bases lying between them. The CDR3 DNA reads as TGTGCCAGCAGCGTAGGTGGAGGTCCCAATGAAAAACTGTTTTTT. Translated: CASSVGGGPNEKLFF. The full variable domain, its missing parts supplied by reference TRBV9 and TRBJ1-4, is DSGVTQTPKHLITATGQRVTLRCSPRSGDLSVYWYQQSLDQGLQFLIQYYNGEERAKGNILERFSAQQFPDLHSELNLSSLELGDSALYFCASSVGGGPNEKLFFGSGTQLSVL.

This clone appeared a single time. The same CDR3 also results from other DNA sequences found in this sample. This chain links TRBV7-9 with TRBJ2-3; 13 bases fit TRBD2. Trimming took 5 bases from V and 4 from J; bases not matched to a gene: 3. CDR1 SEHNR and CDR2 FQNEAQ come from the germline V gene (reference sequence). This CDR3 has 15 residues. The CDR3 DNA sequence: TGTGCCAGCAGCCCGGGACTAGCGGGGCCAGATACGCAGTATTTT. Amino acids: CASSPGLAGPDTQYF.

J is TRBJ1-3 and V is TRBV19, with a possible D match to TRBD1 (6 bases). The CDR3 covers 13 residues. The ends were cut back, 7 bases at V and 0 bases at J, with 7 bases in the middle. The germline V gene encodes CDR1 LNHDA and CDR2 SQIVND (reference sequence). DNA of the CDR3: TGTGCCAGTACAGGGGACTCTGGAAACACCATATATTTT. Protein: CASTGDSGNTIYF.

The chain employs TRBV27 and TRBJ2-6, with D maybe TRBD1 (6 bases). The CDR3 has 16 residues. Trimming cost V 3 bases and J 4 bases, with 13 bases left between them. CDR1 MNHEY and CDR2 SMNVEV come from the germline V gene (reference sequence). The CDR3 DNA reads TGTGCCAGCAGTTTGATAACAGGGTCAGGGGCCAACGTCCTGACTTTC. Amino acids: CASSLITGSGANVLTF.

The CDR3 DNA sequence: TGTGCCAGTAGTGAGACAGGCTATAATTCACCCCTCCACTTT. Protein sequence: CASSETGYNSPLHF. The chain combines TRBV19 with TRBJ1-6; tentative D call: TRBD1 (6 bases). The CDR3 covers 14 residues. The V end lost 5 bases, the J end lost 3 bases, and 8 bases lay between the germline ends. Germline loops: CDR1 LNHDA, CDR2 SQIVND (reference sequence).

The chain is built from TRBV25-1 and TRBJ1-1; tentative D call: TRBD1 (6 bases). Germline-derived CDR1 and CDR2 are MGHDK and SYGVNS. The ends were cut back, 3 bases at V and 4 bases at J, with 18 bases in the middle. The CDR3 sequence is 16 residues long. CDR3 DNA: TGTGCCAGCAGTGATTGGGTGGGGGGGCTGCGCACTGAAGCTTTCTTT. It encodes CASSDWVGGLRTEAFF.

In this sample, this clone turned up once. The chain carries TRBV7-8 and TRBJ2-1, with 9 bases aligning to TRBD1. V shed 7 bases and J 6 bases; nucleotides not matched to a gene: 13. Germline V gene sequence: CDR1 SGHVS, CDR2 FQNEAQ. CDR3 size: 16 residues. This CDR3 reads CASTRVGQGVFNEQFF. The CDR3 DNA is TGTGCCAGCACCCGAGTGGGACAGGGAGTGTTCAATGAGCAGTTCTTC. The full variable domain, its missing parts supplied by reference TRBV7-8 and TRBJ2-1, is GAGVSQSPRYKVAKRGQDVALRCDPISGHVSLFWYQQALGQGPEFLTYFQNEAQLDKSGLPSDRFFAERPEGSVSTLKIQRTQQEDSAVYLCASTRVGQGVFNEQFFGPGTRLTVL.

The gene calls are TRBV5-1 and TRBJ2-5; D is ambiguous. CDR1 is SGHRS and CDR2 is YFSETQ in the germline V gene. The germline V and J ends were trimmed by 4 bases and 2 bases, with 12 bases remaining between them. There are 14 residues in the CDR3. DNA of the CDR3: TGCGCCAGCAGCCCAACAGCTTTTCAAGAGACCCAGTACTTC. Amino acid sequence: CASSPTAFQETQYF.

V gene TRBV7-9 combines with J gene TRBJ2-1; 8 positions match TRBD2. Germline CDR1 is SEHNR and CDR2 is FQNEAQ (reference sequence). The J segment lost 8 bases and the V segment lost 3 bases, leaving 9 bases of the junction unmatched. The length of the CDR3 is 15 residues. The CDR3, as DNA: TGTGCCAGCAGCTTTATCGGGGGGGGCCTTTATGAGCAGTTCTTC. It yields the protein CASSFIGGGLYEQFF.

CDR3 sequence (DNA): TGCGCCAGCAGCCAAGTGGGGACTAGCTCGTATGAGCAGTTCTTC. This encodes CASSQVGTSSYEQFF. V is TRBV4-1 and J is TRBJ2-1, with TRBD2 matching 9 bases. The CDR3 spans 15 residues. CDR1 and CDR2 (germline): MGHRA, YSYEKL. V lost 1 base, J lost 8 bases, and 6 bases stayed unmatched.

The chain recombines TRBV7-9 with TRBJ1-1; the D is unclear. Looked up from germline, CDR1 is SEHNR and CDR2 is FQNEAQ (reference sequence). V gave up 1 base and J gave up 0 bases, with 6 bases separating them. The CDR3 is 14 amino acids. The CDR3: CASSLGAVNTEAFF. DNA of the CDR3: TGTGCCAGCAGCTTAGGGGCCGTGAACACTGAAGCTTTCTTT. Full variable domain (outside the CDR3, taken from reference TRBV7-9 and TRBJ1-1): DTGVSQNPRHKITKRGQNVTFRCDPISEHNRLYWYRQTLGQGPEFLTYFQNEAQLEKSRLLSDRFSAERPKGSFSTLEIQRTEQGDSAMYLCASSLGAVNTEAFFGQGTRLTVV.

The chain joins TRBV6-1 to TRBJ1-2; maybe TRBD1 (6 bases). The CDR3 sequence is 18 residues long. With 0 bases removed from V and 5 bases from J, the gap between germline ends came to 22 bases. Germline values: CDR1 MNHNS, CDR2 SASEGT. DNA of the CDR3: TGTGCCAGCAGTGAAGCGGGTTATTGGGGGCGGCTTTCTTATGGCTACACCTTC. Its translation: CASSEAGYWGRLSYGYTF.

V usage is TRBV27 and J usage is TRBJ1-1; 9 bases fit TRBD1. The CDR3 has 15 amino acids. Germline CDR1 and CDR2: MNHEY and SMNVEV (reference sequence). Trimming took 6 bases from V and 5 from J; bases not matched to a gene: 10. CDR3 DNA: TGTGCCAGCAGATCCCCGGGACAGGGTCGGACTGAAGCTTTCTTT. It encodes CASRSPGQGRTEAFF.

V gene TRBV5-1 combines with J gene TRBJ2-2; 8 bases agree with TRBD2. Losses at the gene ends were 4 bases for V and 7 bases for J; bases not matched to a gene: 15. The CDR3 is 17 amino acids. Germline lookup yields CDR1 SGHRS and CDR2 YFSETQ. CDR3 residues: CASSDDLRTSMGGELFF. CDR3 DNA: TGCGCCAGCAGCGACGACCTCAGGACTAGCATGGGCGGGGAGCTGTTTTTT. Variable domain in full (rest from reference TRBV5-1 and TRBJ2-2): KAGVTQTPRYLIKTRGQQVTLSCSPISGHRSVSWYQQTPGQGLQFLFEYFSETQRNKGNFPGRFSGRQFSNSRSEMNVSTLELGDSALYLCASSDDLRTSMGGELFFGEGSRLTVL.

The DNA for the CDR3 is TGTGCCAGCAGCTTAGGTACAGCAAGACCTTACGAGCAGTACTTC. This translates into CASSLGTARPYEQYF. The genes are TRBV13 and TRBJ2-7; no reliable D call. Germline V gene data show CDR1 as PRHDT and CDR2 as FYEKMQ (reference sequence). V shed 0 bases and J shed 4 bases, with 13 bases lying between them. This CDR3 spans 15 amino acids. The whole variable domain, remainder taken from reference TRBV13 and TRBJ2-7, is AAGVIQSPRHLIKEKRETATLKCYPIPRHDTVYWYQQGPGQDPQFLISFYEKMQSDKGSIPDRFSAQQFSDYHSELNMSSLELGDSALYFCASSLGTARPYEQYFGPGTRLTVT.